These 14 T cell receptor beta chains share one sample of origin, sequenced in a study of CD8+ T cells in alopecia areata. Once RNA had been extracted, it was reverse transcribed into cDNA to act as the sequencing template. Here immunoSEQ multiplex PCR was the method, and the copy in TCRdb shows in-frame clones only, minus some. Of about 200,000 clones detected, approximately 61% appear once; the ten largest clones hold roughly 0.47%. This specimen was CD4+ T cells sorted from blood, taken at week 0. These receptors all stem from a human donor with alopecia areata.

This clone was counted a few times. This chain uses TRBV18 with TRBJ1-1, with D possibly matching TRBD1 (5 bases). V was cut by 6 bases and J by 3 bases, with 14 bases left in between. The CDR3 is made up of 14 amino acids. Germline V gives CDR1 KGHSH, CDR2 LQKENI. CDR3 region: CASSGQLGDTEAFF. For the CDR3, the DNA is TGTGCCAGCTCCGGACAATTGGGGGACACTGAAGCTTTCTTT.

The CDR3 region has the DNA TGTGCCAGCAGCTTCTCCCCTGAGGAGACCCAGTACTTC. It codes for CASSFSPEETQYF. J is TRBJ2-5 and V is TRBV5-4; no clear D gene. The CDR3 covers 13 residues. Per the germline V gene, CDR1 is SGHNT and CDR2 is YYREEE (reference sequence). V lost 2 bases to trimming and J lost 5 bases, with 10 bases between them.

This clone was observed once. J is TRBJ2-1 and V is TRBV20-1; the D is unclear. Deletions cut 2 bases from V and 6 bases from J, with 5 bases between. CDR1 and CDR2 (germline): DFQATT, SNEGSKA (reference sequence). The CDR3 contains 11 residues. CDR3 residues: CSARWLNEQFF. The CDR3 region has the DNA TGCAGTGCTAGATGGCTCAATGAGCAGTTCTTC.

This rearrangement joins TRBV23-1 to TRBJ1-5; D may be TRBD1 (5 bases). TRBV23-1 is annotated as an ORF whose role is uncertain. The CDR3 is 13 residues long. Between the trimmed V and J ends, which lost 6 bases and 10 bases, there was a span of 16 bases. This chain's CDR3 is CASSHYSGTPQHF. The CDR3, as DNA: TGCGCCAGCAGCCACTATTCCGGGACCCCCCAGCATTTT.

J is TRBJ1-1 and V is TRBV30; possible D gene TRBD1, 6 bases. The germline gives CDR1 GTSNPN, CDR2 SVGIG (reference sequence). The CDR3 covers 14 residues. Trimming shortened V by 4 bases and J by 5 bases, and 17 bases separated the two germline ends. The chain's CDR3 is CAWNKDRLGTEAFF. The CDR3 DNA follows: TGTGCCTGGAATAAAGACAGGCTGGGTACTGAAGCTTTCTTT.

The rearrangement joins TRBV5-1 to TRBJ2-3; 10 bases fit TRBD1. Germline values: CDR1 SGHRS, CDR2 YFSETQ. There are 17 residues in the CDR3. The J segment lost 2 bases and the V segment lost 3 bases, leaving 9 bases of the junction unmatched. The CDR3 spells CASSSTGGASFTDTQYF. CDR3 nucleotides: TGCGCCAGCAGCTCGACAGGGGGCGCGTCCTTCACAGATACGCAGTATTTT.

The J gene is TRBJ1-2, the V gene TRBV29-1, with no clear D. V was cut by 4 bases and J by 4 bases, with 7 bases left in between. Germline CDR1 SQVTM, CDR2 ANQGSEA. The CDR3 covers 11 residues. CDR3 region: CSVVAAYGYTF. DNA for the CDR3: TGCAGCGTTGTTGCGGCCTATGGCTACACCTTC.

The J gene is TRBJ2-3, the V gene TRBV29-1; possibly TRBD2 for D (5 bases). The germline gives CDR1 SQVTM, CDR2 ANQGSEA. The CDR3 runs 14 residues. V gave up 5 bases and J gave up 6 bases, with 18 bases separating them. CDR3 bases: TGCAGCGTTTATATGACGGGGATCGTGGATACGCAGTATTTT. Protein sequence: CSVYMTGIVDTQYF.

V and J are TRBV6-1 and TRBJ1-5; weak D call: TRBD1 (5 bases). The V end was cut by 5 bases, the J end by 4 bases, with 12 bases between. Germline V gives CDR1 MNHNS, CDR2 SASEGT. This CDR3 contains 14 residues. This chain's CDR3 is CASSYQGGNQPQHF. Here the CDR3 DNA reads TGTGCCAGCAGTTATCAGGGTGGGAATCAGCCCCAGCATTTT.

This clone has just a few counts. The gene calls are TRBV6-6 and TRBJ2-7; TRBD1 agrees at 7 bases. There are 13 residues in the CDR3. J was trimmed by 4 bases and V by 3 bases; bases with no gene match: 3. Germline values: CDR1 MNHNY, CDR2 SVGAGI (reference sequence). The CDR3 sequence: CASSYGTVYEQYF. The CDR3 bases are TGTGCCAGCAGTTATGGGACAGTTTACGAGCAGTACTTC.

Concerning this clone itself: A read error may produce the germline difference seen at one junction end. The chain combines TRBV10-3 with TRBJ1-1; D is undetermined. The CDR3 contains 11 residues. Per germline, CDR1 ENHRY and CDR2 SYGVKD. The CDR3 coding sequence is TGTGCCATCAGCGATTTCACTGAGGCTTTCTTT. Its protein is CAISDFTEAFF.

Only a few counts were recorded for this clone. The chain carries TRBV30 and TRBJ1-5; 8 nucleotides align to TRBD1. Looked up from germline, CDR1 is GTSNPN and CDR2 is SVGIG (reference sequence). V dropped 5 bases and J dropped 7; count of bases not matched to a gene: 7. The CDR3 is 13 residues long. CDR3 sequence reads: CAWGSDRGQPQHF. The CDR3 nucleotides read TGTGCCTGGGGTTCAGACAGGGGCCAGCCCCAGCATTTT. Supplemented by reference TRBV30 and TRBJ1-5, the full variable domain reads SQTIHQWPATLVQPVGSPLSLECTVEGTSNPNLYWYRQAAGRGLQLLFYSVGIGQISSEVPQNLSASRPQDRQFILSSKKLLLSDSGFYLCAWGSDRGQPQHFGDGTRLSIL.

A remark on this clone: Other DNA sequences in the same sample also yield this CDR3. The chain uses TRBV30 and TRBJ2-7; D uncertain. CDR1 and CDR2 (germline): GTSNPN, SVGIG (reference sequence). The CDR3 covers 11 residues. V was pared by 0 bases and J by 2 bases, with 2 bases between. CDR3 nucleotides: TGTGCCTGGAGTGTAGCCTACGAGCAGTACTTC. It codes for CAWSVAYEQYF.

The gene calls are TRBV27 and TRBJ2-7; D perhaps matches TRBD1 (5 bases). The V end lost 2 bases, the J end lost 2 bases, and 13 bases lay between the germline ends. The CDR3 contains 15 residues. The germline CDR1 and CDR2 sequences are MNHEY and SMNVEV (reference sequence). The DNA of the CDR3 is TGTGCCAGCAGTTTAAGGCAGGGCATCCCCTACGAGCAGTACTTC. Its protein is CASSLRQGIPYEQYF.